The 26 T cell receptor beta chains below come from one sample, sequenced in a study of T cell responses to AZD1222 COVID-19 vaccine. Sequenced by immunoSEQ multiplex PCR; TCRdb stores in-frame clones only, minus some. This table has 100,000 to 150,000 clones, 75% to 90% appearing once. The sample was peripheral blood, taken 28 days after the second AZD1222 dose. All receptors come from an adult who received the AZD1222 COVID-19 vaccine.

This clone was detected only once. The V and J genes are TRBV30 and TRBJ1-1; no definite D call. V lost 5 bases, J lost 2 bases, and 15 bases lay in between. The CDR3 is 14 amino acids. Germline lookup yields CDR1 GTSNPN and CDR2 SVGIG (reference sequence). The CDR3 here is CAWETPRLNTEAFF. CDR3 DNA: TGTGCCTGGGAAACCCCCAGGTTAAACACTGAAGCTTTCTTT.

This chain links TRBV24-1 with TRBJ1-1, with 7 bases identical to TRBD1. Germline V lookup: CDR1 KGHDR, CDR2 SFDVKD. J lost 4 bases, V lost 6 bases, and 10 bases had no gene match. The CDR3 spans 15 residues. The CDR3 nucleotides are TGTGCCACCAGTCGAACAACCAGGGGGTTCACTGAAGCTTTCTTT. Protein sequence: CATSRTTRGFTEAFF.

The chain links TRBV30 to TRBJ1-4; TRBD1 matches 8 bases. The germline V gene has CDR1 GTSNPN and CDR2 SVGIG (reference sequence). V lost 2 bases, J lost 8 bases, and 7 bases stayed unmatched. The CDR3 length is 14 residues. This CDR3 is CAWSPGQVLEKLFF. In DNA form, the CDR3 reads TGTGCCTGGAGTCCGGGACAGGTGCTAGAAAAACTGTTTTTT.

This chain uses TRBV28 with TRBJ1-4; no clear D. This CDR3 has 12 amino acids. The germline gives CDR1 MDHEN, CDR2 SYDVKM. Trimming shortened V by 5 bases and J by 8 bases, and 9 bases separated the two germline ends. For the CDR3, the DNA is TGTGCCAGCAGTCTTAGGGCAGAAAAACTGTTTTTT. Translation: CASSLRAEKLFF.

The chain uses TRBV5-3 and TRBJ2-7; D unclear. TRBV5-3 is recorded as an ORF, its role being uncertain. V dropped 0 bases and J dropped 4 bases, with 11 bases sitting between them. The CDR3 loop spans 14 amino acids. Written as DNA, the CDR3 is TGTGCCAGAAGCTTGGGTGGGTGGGAATACGAGCAGTACTTC. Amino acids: CARSLGGWEYEQYF.

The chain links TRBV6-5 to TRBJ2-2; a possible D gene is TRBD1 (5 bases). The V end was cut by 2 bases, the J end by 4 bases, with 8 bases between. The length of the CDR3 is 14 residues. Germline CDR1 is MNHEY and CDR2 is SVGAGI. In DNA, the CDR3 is TGTGCCAGCAGTTACAGGACATCCACCGGGGAGCTGTTTTTT. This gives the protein CASSYRTSTGELFF.

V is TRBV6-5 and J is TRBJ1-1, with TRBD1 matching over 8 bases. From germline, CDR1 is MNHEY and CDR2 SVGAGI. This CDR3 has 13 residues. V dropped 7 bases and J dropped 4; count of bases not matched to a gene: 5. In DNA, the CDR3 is TGTGCCAGCACCCCGACAGGGGTCACTGAAGCTTTCTTT. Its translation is CASTPTGVTEAFF.

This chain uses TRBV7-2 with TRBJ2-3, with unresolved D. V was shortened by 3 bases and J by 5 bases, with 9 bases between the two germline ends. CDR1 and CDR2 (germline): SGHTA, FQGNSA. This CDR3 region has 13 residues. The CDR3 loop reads CASSLTFGDTQYF. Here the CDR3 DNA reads TGTGCCAGCAGCTTGACTTTCGGAGATACGCAGTATTTT.

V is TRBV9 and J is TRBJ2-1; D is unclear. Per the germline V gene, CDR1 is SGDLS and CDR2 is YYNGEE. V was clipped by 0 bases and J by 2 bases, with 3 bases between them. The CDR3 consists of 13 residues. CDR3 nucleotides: TGTGCCAGCAGCGTAGGGACCTACAATGAGCAGTTCTTC. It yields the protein CASSVGTYNEQFF.

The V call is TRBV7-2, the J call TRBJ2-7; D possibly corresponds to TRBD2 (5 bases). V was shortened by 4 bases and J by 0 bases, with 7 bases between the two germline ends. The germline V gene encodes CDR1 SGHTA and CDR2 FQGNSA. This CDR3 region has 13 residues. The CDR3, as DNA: TGTGCCAGCAGCTGGGCGGGCTCCTACGAGCAGTACTTC. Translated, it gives CASSWAGSYEQYF.

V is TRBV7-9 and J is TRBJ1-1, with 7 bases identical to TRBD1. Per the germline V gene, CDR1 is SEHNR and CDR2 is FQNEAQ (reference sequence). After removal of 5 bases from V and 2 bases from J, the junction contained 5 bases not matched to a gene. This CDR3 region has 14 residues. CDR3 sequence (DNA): TGTGCCAGCAGCAAGGACAGGTTTAACACTGAAGCTTTCTTT. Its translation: CASSKDRFNTEAFF.

In DNA form, the CDR3 reads TGTGCCAGCAGTGAAGCGATGGTAGCGGGGGGGGAGCTGTTTTTT. This gives the protein CASSEAMVAGGELFF. J is TRBJ2-2 and V is TRBV6-1; TRBD2 agrees at 8 bases. CDR3 length equals 15 residues. Germline assignment: CDR1 MNHNS and CDR2 SASEGT. V lost 0 bases, J lost 8 bases, and 5 bases stayed unmatched.

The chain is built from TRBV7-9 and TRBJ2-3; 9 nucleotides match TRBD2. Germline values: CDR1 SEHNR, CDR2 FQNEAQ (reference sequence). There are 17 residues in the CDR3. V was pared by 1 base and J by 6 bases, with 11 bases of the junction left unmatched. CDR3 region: CASSLVLSGGIPDTQYF. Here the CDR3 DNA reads TGTGCCAGCAGCTTAGTACTCAGCGGGGGGATCCCGGATACGCAGTATTTT.

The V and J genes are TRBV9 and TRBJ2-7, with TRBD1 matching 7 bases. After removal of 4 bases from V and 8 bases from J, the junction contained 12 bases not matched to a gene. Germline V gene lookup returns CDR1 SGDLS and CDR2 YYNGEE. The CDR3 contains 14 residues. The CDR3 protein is CASSPWDRGSQQYF. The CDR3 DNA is TGTGCCAGCAGCCCCTGGGACAGAGGCTCTCAGCAGTACTTC. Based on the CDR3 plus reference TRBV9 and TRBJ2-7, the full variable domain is DSGVTQTPKHLITATGQRVTLRCSPRSGDLSVYWYQQSLDQGLQFLIQYYNGEERAKGNILERFSAQQFPDLHSELNLSSLELGDSALYFCASSPWDRGSQQYFGPGTRLTVT.

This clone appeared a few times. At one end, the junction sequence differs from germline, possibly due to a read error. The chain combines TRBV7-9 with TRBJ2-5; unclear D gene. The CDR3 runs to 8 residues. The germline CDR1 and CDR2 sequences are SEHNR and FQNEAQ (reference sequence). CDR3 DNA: TGTGCCAGCAGCCGACACAACTTC. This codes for CASSRHNF.

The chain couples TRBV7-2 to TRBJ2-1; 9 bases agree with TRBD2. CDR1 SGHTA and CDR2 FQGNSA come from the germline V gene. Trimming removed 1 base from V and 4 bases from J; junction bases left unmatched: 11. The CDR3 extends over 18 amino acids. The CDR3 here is CASSLEASGVGWYNEQFF. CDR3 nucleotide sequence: TGTGCCAGCAGCTTAGAGGCTAGCGGGGTTGGCTGGTACAATGAGCAGTTCTTC.

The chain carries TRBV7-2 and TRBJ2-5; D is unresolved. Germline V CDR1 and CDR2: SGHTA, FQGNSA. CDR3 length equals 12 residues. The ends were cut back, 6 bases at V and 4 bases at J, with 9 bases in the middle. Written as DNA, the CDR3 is TGTGCCAGCAGTACCCCGGGAGAGACCCAGTACTTC. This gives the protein CASSTPGETQYF.

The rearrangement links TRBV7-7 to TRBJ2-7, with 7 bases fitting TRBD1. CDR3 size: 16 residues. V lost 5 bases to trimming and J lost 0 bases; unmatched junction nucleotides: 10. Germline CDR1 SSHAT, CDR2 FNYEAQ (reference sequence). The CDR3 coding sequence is TGTGCCAGCAGCCCCGCCCCGGACAGGACCTCCTACGAGCAGTACTTC. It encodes CASSPAPDRTSYEQYF.

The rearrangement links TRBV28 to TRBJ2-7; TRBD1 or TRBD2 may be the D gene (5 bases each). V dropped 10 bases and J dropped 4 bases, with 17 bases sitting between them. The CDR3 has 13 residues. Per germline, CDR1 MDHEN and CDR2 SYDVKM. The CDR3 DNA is TGTGCCAACTCGGGACCGAATACATACGAGCAGTACTTC. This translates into CANSGPNTYEQYF.

The CDR3 DNA follows: TGTGCCAGCAGCCAAGAGGGAGATCAGCCCCAGCATTTT. Translated: CASSQEGDQPQHF. This chain uses TRBV4-2 with TRBJ1-5; D gene ambiguous. The germline V gene encodes CDR1 LGHNA and CDR2 YNFKEQ. CDR3 length equals 13 residues. Trimming took off 0 bases at V and 5 bases at J, with 5 bases between the two ends.

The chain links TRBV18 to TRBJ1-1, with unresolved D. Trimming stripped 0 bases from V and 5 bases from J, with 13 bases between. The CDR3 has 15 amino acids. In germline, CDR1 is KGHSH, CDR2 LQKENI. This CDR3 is CASSPPVGLRTEAFF. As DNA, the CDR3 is TGTGCCAGCTCACCACCGGTGGGATTACGGACTGAAGCTTTCTTT.

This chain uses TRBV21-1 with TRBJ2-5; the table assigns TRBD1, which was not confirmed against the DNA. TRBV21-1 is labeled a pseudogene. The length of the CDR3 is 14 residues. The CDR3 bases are TGTGCCAGCAGCCCAGGGACACACGTGGGGACCCAGTACTTC. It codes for CASSPGTHVGTQYF.

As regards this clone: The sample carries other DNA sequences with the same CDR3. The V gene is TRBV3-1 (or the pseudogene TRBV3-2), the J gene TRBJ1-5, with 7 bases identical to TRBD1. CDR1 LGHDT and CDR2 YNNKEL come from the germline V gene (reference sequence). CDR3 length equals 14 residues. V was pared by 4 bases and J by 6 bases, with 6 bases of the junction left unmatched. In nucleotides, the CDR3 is TGTGCCAGCAGCCCTCGACAGGGCAGTCAGCCCCAGCATTTT. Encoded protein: CASSPRQGSQPQHF.

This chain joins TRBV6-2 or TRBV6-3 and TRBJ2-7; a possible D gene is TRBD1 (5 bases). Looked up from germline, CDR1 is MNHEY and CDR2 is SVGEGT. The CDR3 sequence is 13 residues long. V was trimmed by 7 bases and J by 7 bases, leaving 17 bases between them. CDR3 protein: CASTPDSTAEQYF. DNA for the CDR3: TGTGCCAGCACCCCCGACAGTACCGCGGAGCAGTACTTC.

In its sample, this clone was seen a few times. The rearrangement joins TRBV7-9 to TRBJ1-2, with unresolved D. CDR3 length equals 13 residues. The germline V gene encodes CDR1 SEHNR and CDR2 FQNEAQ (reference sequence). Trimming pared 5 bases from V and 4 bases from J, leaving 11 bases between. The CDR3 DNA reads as TGTGCCAGCAGCCTTAAGGAAGTCTATGGCTACACCTTC. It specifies CASSLKEVYGYTF.

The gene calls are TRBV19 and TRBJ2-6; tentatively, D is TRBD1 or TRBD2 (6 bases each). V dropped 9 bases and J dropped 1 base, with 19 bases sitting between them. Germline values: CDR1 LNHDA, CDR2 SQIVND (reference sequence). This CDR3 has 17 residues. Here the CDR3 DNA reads TGTGCCAGAAAGGATGGGGGGCTCCCTTCTGGGGCCAACGTCCTGACTTTC. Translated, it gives CARKDGGLPSGANVLTF.